The 24 T cell receptor beta chains given below trace back to one sample, sequenced in a study of OX40 agonist ivuxolimab in advanced cancers. Generated by immunoSEQ multiplex PCR, the TCRdb table keeps only in-frame clones and is missing some. The sample has 25,000 to 30,000 clones, 85% to 90% seen once; the top ten hold under 20%. This specimen was CD4+ or CD8+ T cells sorted from blood, taken in a trial of the OX40 agonist ivuxolimab. These receptors all come from an adult with an advanced solid tumor such as melanoma, head and neck, liver or kidney cancer.

This sequence joins TRBV28 and TRBJ1-1; D ambiguous. The germline V gene encodes CDR1 MDHEN and CDR2 SYDVKM. With 5 bases removed from V and 1 base from J, the gap between germline ends came to 14 bases. The CDR3 consists of 15 residues. CDR3 sequence: CASSNPGEPNTEAFF. CDR3 nucleotides: TGTGCCAGCAGTAATCCAGGCGAGCCGAACACTGAAGCTTTCTTT.

In its sample, this clone was seen once. The chain combines TRBV5-1 with TRBJ2-1; 7 positions match TRBD1. Per the germline V gene, CDR1 is SGHRS and CDR2 is YFSETQ. The CDR3 has 17 residues. V shed 0 bases, J shed 5 bases, and the junction held 11 bases outside the gene matches. The DNA for the CDR3 is TGCGCCAGCAGCTTGGATAAGACAGGGTACCTGAACAATGAGCAGTTCTTC. Translation: CASSLDKTGYLNNEQFF.

The rearrangement joins TRBV28 to TRBJ1-4, with D possibly matching TRBD1 (5 bases). Trimming left V 5 bases short and J 3 bases short, with 13 bases between. The CDR3 sequence is 15 residues long. In germline, CDR1 is MDHEN, CDR2 SYDVKM. The chain's CDR3 is CASSMAGGPNEKLFF. CDR3 coding DNA: TGTGCCAGCAGTATGGCGGGGGGTCCTAATGAAAAACTGTTTTTT.

This chain joins TRBV28 and TRBJ2-3; possibly TRBD1 or TRBD2 for D (6 bases each). V lost 3 bases and J lost 4, with 14 bases in between. The CDR3 runs 15 residues. Germline V CDR1 and CDR2: MDHEN, SYDVKM. CDR3 DNA sequence: TGTGCCAGCAGTTTGATACCGGGGGCGGCAGATACGCAGTATTTT. This encodes CASSLIPGAADTQYF.

The rearrangement joins TRBV5-1 to TRBJ2-1, with 11 bases fitting TRBD2. The CDR3 contains 15 residues. The ends lost 4 bases at V and 9 bases at J; junction bases unmatched: 9. From germline, CDR1 is SGHRS and CDR2 YFSETQ. The CDR3 loop is CASSVTSGSLGEQFF. The CDR3 DNA follows: TGCGCCAGCAGCGTCACTAGCGGGAGTTTAGGTGAGCAGTTCTTC. Full variable domain (remainder filled in from reference TRBV5-1 and TRBJ2-1): KAGVTQTPRYLIKTRGQQVTLSCSPISGHRSVSWYQQTPGQGLQFLFEYFSETQRNKGNFPGRFSGRQFSNSRSEMNVSTLELGDSALYLCASSVTSGSLGEQFFGPGTRLTVL.

V and J are TRBV27 and TRBJ2-1; TRBD2 matches 8 bases. CDR1 and CDR2 (germline): MNHEY, SMNVEV (reference sequence). Trimming cost V 5 bases and J 9 bases; bases outside gene matches: 9. The CDR3 sequence is 14 residues long. In DNA form, the CDR3 reads TGTGCCAGCAGTCAGATAGCGGGGCGGCCTGAGCAGTTCTTC. Translation gives CASSQIAGRPEQFF.

This rearrangement joins TRBV7-3 to TRBJ2-1; TRBD2 matches at 10 bases. Trimming at V came to 4 bases and at J to 4 bases, leaving 4 bases not matched to a gene. Germline CDR1 is SGHTA and CDR2 is FQGTGA. This CDR3 is 15 amino acids long. The DNA of the CDR3 is TGTGCCAGCAGCTCCACTAGCGGGGAGTACAATGAGCAGTTCTTC. This translates into CASSSTSGEYNEQFF.

The rearrangement joins TRBV7-6 to TRBJ2-3; D unresolved. The CDR3 runs 15 residues. V lost 7 bases and J lost 2, with 16 bases in between. Germline V CDR1 and CDR2: SGHVS, FNYEAQ. The CDR3 coding sequence is TGTGCCAGCACCCACCTGGGTGGCAACACAGATACGCAGTATTTT. Protein: CASTHLGGNTDTQYF.

This sequence joins TRBV4-3 and TRBJ1-1; 8 nucleotides line up with TRBD1. There are 13 residues in the CDR3. V trimming: 4 bases; J trimming: 6 bases; junction bases outside the gene matches: 4. From germline, CDR1 is LGHNA and CDR2 YSLEER. CDR3 loop: CASSPQTGAEAFF. In nucleotides, the CDR3 is TGCGCCAGCAGCCCCCAGACAGGGGCTGAAGCTTTCTTT.

V gene TRBV10-3 combines with J gene TRBJ1-1; the match to TRBD1 covers 7 bases. The V and J ends lost 6 bases and 6 bases, in that order; junction bases with no gene match: 1. Per the germline V gene, CDR1 is ENHRY and CDR2 is SYGVKD. This CDR3 is 11 amino acids long. The CDR3, as DNA: TGTGCCATCAGCCAGGGGGCTGAAGCTTTCTTT. Protein product: CAISQGAEAFF.

The chain couples TRBV19 to TRBJ2-7; 11 bases are shared with TRBD2. CDR1 and CDR2 from the germline V gene are LNHDA and SQIVND (reference sequence). The J segment lost 0 bases and the V segment lost 5 bases, leaving 9 bases of the junction unmatched. The CDR3 covers 17 residues. The CDR3 DNA reads as TGTGCCAGTAGTCCCGGGACTAGCGGAAGAAGCTCCTACGAGCAGTACTTC. Its translation is CASSPGTSGRSSYEQYF. Using reference TRBV19 and TRBJ2-7 for the parts outside the CDR3, the full variable domain is DGGITQSPKYLFRKEGQNVTLSCEQNLNHDAMYWYRQDPGQGLRLIYYSQIVNDFQKGDIAEGYSVSREKKESFPLTVTSAQKNPTAFYLCASSPGTSGRSSYEQYFGPGTRLTVT.

The chain carries TRBV4-2 and TRBJ1-3, with D hard to call. The CDR3 totals 11 residues. V was cut by 4 bases and J by 8 bases, with 6 bases left in between. Germline CDR1 LGHNA, CDR2 YNFKEQ. CDR3 nucleotides: TGTGCCAGCAGCCCGGGGTACACCATATATTTT. Translating it yields CASSPGYTIYF.

V and J are TRBV4-2 and TRBJ2-1; D is unresolved. The CDR3 is 15 residues long. Trimming cost V 0 bases and J 3 bases, with 9 bases left between them. Germline V lookup: CDR1 LGHNA, CDR2 YNFKEQ. CDR3 nucleotides: TGTGCCAGCAGCCAAGAAGGTCCTATCTACAATGAGCAGTTCTTC. It translates to CASSQEGPIYNEQFF.

This clone has just one count. The V call is TRBV30, the J call TRBJ2-5, with unresolved D. Trimming stripped 4 bases from V and 5 bases from J, with 14 bases between. This CDR3 region has 13 residues. CDR1 and CDR2 from the germline V gene are GTSNPN and SVGIG (reference sequence). The CDR3 DNA reads as TGTGCCTGGAATGACCAGGCCCTGGAGACCCAGTACTTC. It encodes CAWNDQALETQYF.

The genes are TRBV7-2 and TRBJ1-1; D possibly corresponds to TRBD1 (6 bases). Trimming cost V 5 bases and J 3 bases, with 16 bases left between them. Germline CDR1 SGHTA, CDR2 FQGNSA. This CDR3 is built from 15 residues. CDR3 DNA sequence: TGTGCCAGCAGCCCTCAACCTACAGGGTACACTGAAGCTTTCTTT. Translation gives CASSPQPTGYTEAFF.

The rearrangement joins TRBV27 to TRBJ2-1; 12 bases are a match to TRBD2. J was trimmed by 0 bases and V by 6 bases; bases with no gene match: 0. The CDR3 totals 15 residues. The germline V gene encodes CDR1 MNHEY and CDR2 SMNVEV (reference sequence). In nucleotides, the CDR3 is TGTGCCAGCAGGACTAGCGGGAGCTCCTACAATGAGCAGTTCTTC. This codes for CASRTSGSSYNEQFF.

The chain is built from TRBV6-6 and TRBJ2-7, with a tentative D call TRBD1 (5 bases). The CDR3 is 14 residues long. CDR1 and CDR2 from the germline V gene are MNHNY and SVGAGI (reference sequence). V was trimmed by 7 bases and J by 6 bases, leaving 19 bases between them. The CDR3 nucleotides are TGTGCCAGCACTATTACCTCAGGGCTTGTCGAGCAGTACTTC. Residues: CASTITSGLVEQYF.

The chain joins TRBV5-1 to TRBJ2-3; D unresolved. Trimming shortened V by 1 base and J by 1 base, and 13 bases separated the two germline ends. The CDR3 covers 16 residues. Germline assignment: CDR1 SGHRS and CDR2 YFSETQ. The CDR3 is CASSLNQGLGTDTQYF. As DNA, the CDR3 is TGCGCCAGCAGCTTGAATCAAGGGCTGGGCACAGATACGCAGTATTTT.

J is TRBJ2-5 and V is TRBV10-3; TRBD2 agrees at 14 bases. After removal of 10 bases from V and 5 bases from J, the junction contained 12 bases not matched to a gene. The germline V gene has CDR1 ENHRY and CDR2 SYGVKD. The CDR3 has 16 amino acids. CDR3 nucleotide sequence: TGTGCCACCAGGGGGACTAGCGGGAGTATGGTGGAGACCCAGTACTTC. Translated: CATRGTSGSMVETQYF.

This clone was detected only a few times. This rearrangement joins TRBV11-3 to TRBJ2-7; no clear D gene. Germline V CDR1 and CDR2: SGHNT, YENEEA. The CDR3 covers 13 residues. Between the trimmed V and J ends, which lost 3 bases and 2 bases, there was a span of 8 bases. This CDR3 is CASSFPGAYEQYF. CDR3 nucleotide sequence: TGTGCCAGCAGCTTTCCCGGAGCCTACGAGCAGTACTTC.

The V call is TRBV10-2, the J call TRBJ1-1; D is undetermined. V was cut by 3 bases and J by 0 bases, with 8 bases left in between. CDR1 and CDR2 (germline): WSHSY, SAAADI. The CDR3 has 14 residues. CDR3: CASSEVRMNTEAFF. CDR3 bases: TGCGCCAGCAGTGAAGTCCGCATGAACACTGAAGCTTTCTTT.

The chain has TRBV28 and TRBJ2-1; 8 bases map to TRBD1. V was pared by 4 bases and J by 12 bases, with 8 bases of the junction left unmatched. CDR1 and CDR2 from the germline V gene are MDHEN and SYDVKM. The CDR3 extends over 13 amino acids. The CDR3 reads CASSSPGGTGQFF. The CDR3 DNA reads TGTGCCAGCAGTTCCCCAGGGGGGACAGGGCAGTTCTTC.

This chain connects TRBV5-6 to TRBJ1-1, with TRBD1 matching over 7 bases. The CDR3 covers 17 residues. Germline CDR1 SGHDT, CDR2 YYEEEE. V gave up 0 bases and J gave up 3 bases; unmatched junction bases: 11. The CDR3 loop is CASSLGQGGERDTEAFF. CDR3 sequence (DNA): TGTGCCAGCAGCTTGGGACAGGGCGGGGAAAGGGACACTGAAGCTTTCTTT.

The CDR3 DNA follows: TGTGCCAGTAGTCCCGACAGGGGCTCCGAAGCTTTCTTT. Translating gives CASSPDRGSEAFF. V and J are TRBV19 and TRBJ1-1; 8 bases are shared with TRBD1. J gave up 8 bases and V 5 bases, and 7 bases lay outside the gene matches. The V gene's germline CDR1 is LNHDA and CDR2 SQIVND (reference sequence). The CDR3 runs 13 residues.